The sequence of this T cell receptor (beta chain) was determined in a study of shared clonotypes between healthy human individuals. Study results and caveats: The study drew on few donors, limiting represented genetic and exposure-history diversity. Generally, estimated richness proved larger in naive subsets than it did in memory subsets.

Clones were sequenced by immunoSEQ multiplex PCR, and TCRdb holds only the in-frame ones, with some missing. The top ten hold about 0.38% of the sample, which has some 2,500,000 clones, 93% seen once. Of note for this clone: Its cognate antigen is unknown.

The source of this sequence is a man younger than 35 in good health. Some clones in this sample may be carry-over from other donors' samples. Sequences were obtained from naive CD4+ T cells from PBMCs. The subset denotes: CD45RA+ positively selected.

The CDR3 region is CASSSPTGSTQYF. In nucleotides, the CDR3 is TGTGCCAGCAGCTCCCCCACAGGGAGTACGCAGTATTTT. This chain connects TRBV7-3 to TRBJ2-3, with D tentatively TRBD1 (6 bases). Germline values: CDR1 SGHTA, CDR2 FQGTGA. The CDR3 extends over 13 amino acids. Trimming left V 4 bases short and J 8 bases short, with 13 bases between.